Listed below are T cell receptor beta chains from one sample, sequenced in a study of shared clonotypes between healthy human individuals. TCRdb's table, derived via immunoSEQ multiplex PCR, lists solely in-frame clones and lacks some. This table has 2 million to 2.5 million clones, approximately 93% appearing once. The specimen was naive CD4+ T cells from PBMCs. All receptors come from a man aged 18 to 30 in good health. Some clones in this sample may be carry-over from other donors' samples. Both conserved end residues are part of each CDR3. Fields, in order: V gene, D gene, J gene, clone size, CDR3 protein, CDR3 DNA. The D gene is left open where the match is weak. Size tells how often a clone was seen (once, few, many) or the class of an expanded clone, and some rows leave it out.

TRBV27	TRBD1	TRBJ2-1	-	CASRLWGRQGTYNEQFF	TGTGCCAGCAGGCTCTGGGGGAGACAGGGAACATACAATGAGCAGTTCTTC
TRBV4-1	-	TRBJ1-3	-	CASSPSGGSGNTIYF	TGCGCCAGCAGCCCCTCGGGGGGAAGTGGAAACACCATATATTTT
TRBV5-1	-	TRBJ2-1	-	CASSLVRTEYNEQFF	TGCGCCAGCAGCTTGGTCCGGACGGAGTACAATGAGCAGTTCTTC
TRBV18	-	TRBJ2-7	-	CASFTTGQSPYEQYF	TGTGCCAGCTTCACCACCGGACAGAGTCCCTACGAGCAGTACTTC
TRBV11-2	TRBD2	TRBJ2-1	-	CASSPRTSVNEQFF	TGTGCCAGCAGCCCCAGGACTAGCGTTAATGAGCAGTTCTTC
TRBV28	TRBD1	TRBJ1-4	-	CASSSGGGGRKLFF	TGTGCCAGCAGTTCAGGGGGCGGGGGTCGAAAACTGTTTTTT
TRBV5-1	-	TRBJ2-2	once	CASYRVPFQELFF	TGCGCCAGCTACCGGGTCCCCTTCCAGGAGCTGTTTTTT
TRBV27	TRBD1	TRBJ1-6	-	CASSSREGQGGSPLHF	TGTGCCAGCAGTTCACGTGAGGGACAGGGTGGATCACCCCTCCACTTT
TRBV6-5	-	TRBJ2-4	-	CASSLLGSTKNIQYF	TGTGCCAGCAGTTTATTAGGGTCAACCAAAAACATTCAGTACTTC
TRBV30	-	TRBJ1-1	few	CAYTGNTEAFF	TGTGCCTACACAGGGAACACTGAAGCTTTCTTT
TRBV27	-	TRBJ2-1	-	CASSLRRDPFGEQFF	TGTGCCAGCAGTTTGCGGCGGGACCCCTTTGGTGAGCAGTTCTTC